The clone carrying this T cell receptor beta chain was counted a few times. Antigen unknown. This sample also contains other DNA sequences that code for the same CDR3. Sequencing used immunoSEQ multiplex PCR; TCRdb keeps in-frame clones, though not all of them. The sample includes roughly 2.1 million clones, roughly 91% of them seen just once. The sample belongs to a study of shared clonotypes between healthy human individuals. Study findings and constraints: Generally, naive subsets came out with larger estimated richness than memory subsets. Among donors, sharing of clonotypes was expected to be affected by sequencing depth.

Naive CD8 cells lacked CD45RO, underwent positive selection for CCR7 and left out terminally differentiated effector memory CD45RA+ cells. Caucasian adults residing in Nashville, Tennessee made up all the donors. The receptor was isolated from a man between 18 and 29 years old in good health. Some clones in this sample may be carry-over from other donors' samples. Sequencing was done on a sample of naive CD8+ T cells from PBMCs.

The CDR3 nucleotides are TGTGCCAGCAGTTACGGGCAGGGGAATCAGCCCCAGCATTTT. It translates to CASSYGQGNQPQHF. The rearrangement links TRBV6-5 to TRBJ1-5; tentatively, D is TRBD1 (6 bases). The CDR3 consists of 14 residues. The V and J ends lost 2 bases and 4 bases respectively, with 9 bases between them. CDR1 is MNHEY, CDR2 SVGAGI, per germline.